This TCR beta chain stems from a study of blood T cell repertoires in COVID-19. About the study: Donors in the United States, Italy and Spain gave samples during acute or convalescent COVID-19.

Per the original data handling: Nucleated cell number was recorded as an estimate derived from reference gene primer amplification. Only in-frame clones appear in the TCRdb table, and some are missing; sequencing was by immunoSEQ multiplex PCR. V and J calls and clone size are copied from that table; D and trimming were computed from the DNA. Found here are about 74,000 clones, around nine tenths of them singletons; the top ten hold about 2.7%. Between the trimmed V and J ends, which lost 7 bases and 0 bases, there was a span of 11 bases. CDR1 and CDR2 (germline): SGHNT, YYREEE (reference sequence). The CDR3 covers 13 residues.

Sequencing used peripheral blood. The clonotype was recovered from a man between 65 and 85 years old with active or convalescent COVID-19. The chain carries TRBV5-4 and TRBJ2-7; D may be TRBD1 (5 bases). Here the CDR3 reads CASGGQSSYEQYF. CDR3 sequence (DNA): TGTGCCAGCGGTGGACAAAGCTCCTACGAGCAGTACTTC.